This T cell receptor (beta chain) originates from a study of T cells in Graves' hyperthyroidism and ophthalmopathy. Overall study: Before any treatment, at initial diagnosis, peripheral blood was collected.

This clonotype has just a few counts. Lactation, pregnancy, other autoimmune disease or uncontrolled infection led to exclusion of patients. The CDR3 totals 14 residues. Trimming cost V 1 base and J 1 base, with 7 bases left between them. The V gene's germline CDR1 is SGHAT and CDR2 FQDESV (reference sequence). TCR beta CDR3 region amplification was performed from RNA transcripts. TCR CDR3 regions were first amplified by RT-PCR with HTBI primers. TCRdb re-called the multiplex PCR reads through MiXCR, storing one row per CDR3 protein. Of about 840,000 distinct CDR3 sequences in the sample, 35% to 45% were seen once.

The receptor comes from a man between 18 and 29 years old with Graves' hyperthyroidism. The chain is built from TRBV11-1 and TRBJ1-1; D remains unclear. The sequenced sample consisted of blood. The CDR3 spells CASSLEWTNTEAFF. DNA of the CDR3: TGTGCCAGCAGCTTAGAGTGGACGAACACTGAAGCTTTCTTT. Full variable domain (outside the CDR3, taken from reference TRBV11-1 and TRBJ1-1): EAEVAQSPRYKITEKSQAVAFWCDPISGHATLYWYRQILGQGPELLVQFQDESVVDDSQLPKDRFSAERLKGVDSTLKIQPAELGDSAMYLCASSLEWTNTEAFFGQGTRLTVV.